The TCR beta chain under discussion was sequenced for a study of response to subunit inactivated influenza vaccine. CDR3 length equals 15 residues. The V and J ends lost 5 bases and 4 bases, in that order; junction bases with no gene match: 6. Germline V lookup: CDR1 MNHEY, CDR2 SVGEGT. TCRdb reprocessed the RT-PCR reads via MiXCR and lists one record per CDR3 protein. The sample lists about 540,000 distinct CDR3 sequences; approximately 14% were seen once. Findings of the study overall: The authors put forward the suggestion that each seasonal influenza vaccination may bring in only a limited number of new T cells.

In its sample, this clonotype was seen a few times. Antigen: not known. This receptor was identified in a man aged 50 to 60 who received an inactivated influenza vaccine. V gene TRBV6-2 or TRBV6-3 combines with J gene TRBJ2-1, with 9 bases lining up with TRBD1. The sample was PBMCs from blood, taken approximately 13 days after vaccination. The chain's CDR3 is CASSATGGIYNEQFF. The CDR3 DNA reads TGTGCCAGCAGTGCAACAGGGGGCATTTACAATGAGCAGTTCTTC.